Each of the 21 T cell receptor beta chains below was sequenced from the same sample in a study of spatial heterogeneity in lung cancer. TCRdb reprocessed the 5' RACE reads with MiXCR, giving one entry per CDR3 protein. Here the sample spans 7,000 or so distinct CDR3 sequences, about 19% being singletons. The time point is: sample taken at primary tumor resection. In each case, whole RNA from tumor, nontumor lung or frozen PBMC was sequenced unsorted. Material: PBMCs, obtained at surgery. These receptors originate from a female donor with early-stage non-small cell lung cancer.

The chain links TRBV20-1 to TRBJ1-4, with 7 positions matching TRBD1. The J segment lost 8 bases and the V segment lost 6 bases, leaving 9 bases of the junction unmatched. CDR1 is DFQATT and CDR2 is SNEGSKA in the germline V gene (reference sequence). The CDR3 sequence is 13 residues long. As DNA, the CDR3 is TGCAGTGCCTACCACCGGACAGGAGAAAAACTGTTTTTT. Residues: CSAYHRTGEKLFF.

This chain connects TRBV29-1 to TRBJ2-1; tentative D call: TRBD2 (6 bases). The V end was cut by 2 bases, the J end by 7 bases, with 18 bases between. CDR1 and CDR2 from the germline V gene are SQVTM and ANQGSEA. The CDR3 has 15 residues. CDR3 loop: CSVERGRPMGNEQFF. The DNA for the CDR3 is TGCAGCGTTGAACGAGGGAGGCCTATGGGTAATGAGCAGTTCTTC.

This clonotype was counted between two and nine times. The chain links TRBV5-1 to TRBJ1-4; weak D call: TRBD1 (5 bases). Trimming took 0 bases from V and 5 from J, leaving 17 bases between them. The CDR3 loop spans 17 amino acids. The germline V gene has CDR1 SGHRS and CDR2 YFSETQ. CDR3 amino acids: CASSLEGRRALNEKLFF. CDR3 coding DNA: TGCGCCAGCAGCTTGGAGGGACGAAGAGCTTTAAATGAAAAACTGTTTTTT.

By sample fraction, this clonotype is medium-sized. The rearrangement joins TRBV11-2 to TRBJ1-1; no firm D call. V lost 3 bases and J 11 bases, leaving 13 bases between the germline ends. Germline V gene lookup returns CDR1 SGHAT and CDR2 FQNNGV. This CDR3 spans 12 amino acids. The DNA for the CDR3 is TGTGCCAGCAGCTTGCCACAGTCCCAGGCTTTCTTT. Translated: CASSLPQSQAFF.

This clonotype is categorized as medium-sized. This chain joins TRBV12-5 and TRBJ2-1; the D is unclear. The CDR3 is made up of 14 amino acids. The V and J ends lost 3 bases and 8 bases respectively, with 14 bases between them. Germline assignment: CDR1 LGHNT and CDR2 FRNRAP. CDR3 sequence: CASGLMGRGDEQFF. CDR3 nucleotides: TGTGCTAGTGGTTTAATGGGCCGCGGCGATGAGCAGTTCTTC. Supplemented by reference TRBV12-5 and TRBJ2-1, the full variable domain reads DARVTQTPRHKVTEMGQEVTMRCQPILGHNTVFWYRQTMMQGLELLAYFRNRAPLDDSGMPKDRFSAEMPDATLATLKIQPSEPRDSAVYFCASGLMGRGDEQFFGPGTRLTVL.

As to this clonotype: The germline gene is not matched at one end of the junction; a read error may be the cause. The rearrangement uses TRBV10-3 and TRBJ2-2; TRBD1 is a possible D gene (5 bases). Germline assignment: CDR1 ENHRY and CDR2 SYGVKD. The CDR3 has 16 amino acids. Here the CDR3 reads CVISESNSFTGGELFF. The CDR3 nucleotides read TGTGTCATCAGTGAGTCGAATAGTTTTACAGGCGGGGAGCTGTTTTTT.

This clonotype was picked up many times. This chain links TRBV24-1 with TRBJ1-1; D perhaps matches TRBD1 (5 bases). V lost 9 bases and J 4 bases, leaving 14 bases between the germline ends. The CDR3 loop spans 13 amino acids. Germline V gene lookup returns CDR1 KGHDR and CDR2 SFDVKD. CDR3 amino acids: CATRERGGTEAFF. DNA for the CDR3: TGTGCCACCCGGGAGAGGGGAGGCACTGAAGCTTTCTTT.

J is TRBJ2-3 and V is TRBV6-4; 7 positions agree with TRBD2. Germline assignment: CDR1 MRHNA and CDR2 SNTAGT. The CDR3 has 15 residues. V gave up 2 bases and J gave up 0 bases; unmatched junction bases: 2. The CDR3 reads CASSDGRASTDTQYF. The CDR3 region has the DNA TGTGCCAGCAGTGACGGGAGGGCTAGCACAGATACGCAGTATTTT.

This chain uses TRBV11-1 with TRBJ2-1, with 8 bases fitting TRBD2. CDR3 length equals 17 residues. V was pared by 5 bases and J by 8 bases, with 17 bases of the junction left unmatched. Germline-derived CDR1 and CDR2 are SGHAT and FQDESV (reference sequence). CDR3 DNA: TGTGCCAGCAGCCGAGGCGGGAGGACTAGTCTTGGCCATGAGCAGTTCTTC. Protein: CASSRGGRTSLGHEQFF.

The rearrangement joins TRBV29-1 to TRBJ2-3, with TRBD2 matching over 12 bases. This CDR3 has 15 residues. V dropped 5 bases and J dropped 4; count of bases not matched to a gene: 7. Germline V gene lookup returns CDR1 SQVTM and CDR2 ANQGSEA. CDR3 amino acids: CSVSPSGRASDTQYF. Written as DNA, the CDR3 is TGCAGCGTTTCCCCTAGCGGGAGGGCTTCAGATACGCAGTATTTT.

The V call is TRBV27, the J call TRBJ1-1; D is ambiguous. CDR1 is MNHEY and CDR2 is SMNVEV in the germline V gene (reference sequence). This CDR3 comprises 13 residues. Trimming removed 3 bases at V and 2 bases at J, with 7 bases between. CDR3 sequence: CASSLRQNTEAFF. For the CDR3, the DNA is TGTGCCAGCAGTTTGCGCCAAAACACTGAAGCTTTCTTT.

This clonotype rates as medium-sized. One end of the junction fails to match germline, which may point to a read error. The chain couples TRBV7-9 to TRBJ2-5; D gene unclear. CDR3 size: 13 residues. Germline-derived CDR1 and CDR2 are SEHNR and FQNEAQ (reference sequence). For the CDR3, the DNA is TGTGCCAGCAGATTAGGATCCCAAGAGACCCAGTACTTC. Translated, it gives CASRLGSQETQYF.

This clonotype occurred many times. The chain is built from TRBV5-4 and TRBJ2-4; 12 nucleotides match TRBD2. V shed 1 base and J 7 bases; nucleotides not matched to a gene: 9. From germline, CDR1 is SGHNT and CDR2 YYREEE (reference sequence). This CDR3 contains 17 residues. CDR3 in amino acids: CASSLTPSGGASNIQYF. DNA for the CDR3: TGTGCCAGCAGCTTGACCCCTAGCGGGGGGGCCTCGAACATTCAGTACTTC.

This sequence joins TRBV27 and TRBJ2-1; TRBD2 aligns across 7 bases. Per the germline V gene, CDR1 is MNHEY and CDR2 is SMNVEV (reference sequence). The CDR3 extends over 15 amino acids. V lost 9 bases to trimming and J lost 7 bases; unmatched junction nucleotides: 15. CDR3 region: CASVPGTNPGNEQFF. The CDR3 nucleotides are TGTGCCAGTGTTCCCGGGACTAACCCCGGGAATGAGCAGTTCTTC.

This clonotype is medium-sized (0.01 to 0.1%) within its sample. The chain is built from TRBV6-5 and TRBJ2-7; 8 bases line up with TRBD1. The germline V gene encodes CDR1 MNHEY and CDR2 SVGAGI. The length of the CDR3 is 15 residues. J was trimmed by 0 bases and V by 2 bases; bases with no gene match: 3. CDR3 region: CASSYGGTGSYEQYF. For the CDR3, the DNA is TGTGCCAGCAGTTACGGTGGGACAGGCTCCTACGAGCAGTACTTC.

This clonotype is classed as medium-sized. The chain couples TRBV5-1 to TRBJ2-5; 12 bases agree with TRBD2. The V gene end was trimmed by 1 base and the J gene end by 2 bases; junction bases not matched to a gene: 3. The V gene's germline CDR1 is SGHRS and CDR2 YFSETQ. The CDR3 loop spans 16 amino acids. The CDR3 region has the DNA TGCGCCAGCAGCTTGTCGACTAGCGGGGGACAAGAGACCCAGTACTTC. This codes for CASSLSTSGGQETQYF.

The chain employs TRBV7-2 and TRBJ1-2, with D possibly matching TRBD1 (6 bases). CDR1 and CDR2 (germline): SGHTA, FQGNSA. The CDR3 is 14 amino acids. Trimming removed 5 bases from V and 4 bases from J, with 14 bases in between. CDR3 sequence (DNA): TGTGCCAGCAGCCCCCTGGGGGGCCCCTATGGCTACACCTTC. Encoded protein: CASSPLGGPYGYTF.

This clonotype is medium-sized (0.01 to 0.1%) within its sample. V gene TRBV2 combines with J gene TRBJ1-2; D is perhaps TRBD1 (6 bases). This CDR3 has 13 residues. Deletions cut 6 bases from V and 2 bases from J, with 10 bases between. The germline CDR1 and CDR2 sequences are SNHLY and FYNNEI. In nucleotides, the CDR3 is TGTGCCAGCAGGAGGGACACAAACTATGGCTACACCTTC. Its translation is CASRRDTNYGYTF.

At least ten counts were recorded for this clonotype. The chain has TRBV28 and TRBJ1-6; D might be TRBD1 (5 bases). V was clipped by 3 bases and J by 7 bases, with 19 bases between them. The germline V gene has CDR1 MDHEN and CDR2 SYDVKM. This CDR3 has 17 residues. The CDR3 DNA reads as TGTGCCAGCAGTTTTTGGCAGGGTCGCCTCGGGAATTCACCCCTCCACTTT. As protein: CASSFWQGRLGNSPLHF.

The table lists this clonotype with a few counts. This chain uses TRBV10-3 with TRBJ2-7; the match to TRBD2 covers 11 bases. The CDR3 totals 14 residues. Trimming removed 2 bases from V and 3 bases from J; junction bases left unmatched: 0. Germline loops: CDR1 ENHRY, CDR2 SYGVKD. The CDR3 is CAISEGLAGYEQYV. As DNA, the CDR3 is TGTGCCATCAGTGAGGGACTAGCGGGCTACGAGCAGTACGTC.

This clonotype was counted between two and nine times. No DNA is shown, since the ends of the CDR3 on it are uncertain; the CDR3 is the one TCRdb lists. The chain combines TRBV7-4 with TRBJ1-6. The CDR3 has 15 amino acids, counting both end residues. Germline assignment: CDR1 SGHVT and CDR2 SQSDAQ. CDR3 region: CASSFLGSKIHPSTF.